Below are 22 T cell receptor beta chains sequenced from a single sample in a study of blood T cell repertoires in COVID-19. The table came from immunoSEQ multiplex PCR; TCRdb's copy has only in-frame clones and leaves some out. The profile covers 60,000 to 70,000 clones, with more than 75% appearing a single time and 10% taken by the ten largest. The source material was PBMCs or T cells enriched from blood (not recorded which). The origin of the receptors is a woman aged 40 to 50 who had recovered from COVID-19.

V is TRBV7-7 and J is TRBJ2-3; D is perhaps TRBD2 (6 bases). Trimming shortened V by 0 bases and J by 12 bases, and 13 bases separated the two germline ends. The CDR3 contains 13 residues. Germline V gives CDR1 SSHAT, CDR2 FNYEAQ (reference sequence). DNA for the CDR3: TGTGCCAGCAGCTTAGCGCGGGACTCACCTCAGTATTTT. Its translation is CASSLARDSPQYF.

The V gene is TRBV24-1, the J gene TRBJ2-1; TRBD2 agrees at 10 bases. The CDR3 contains 16 residues. From germline, CDR1 is KGHDR and CDR2 SFDVKD. The V segment lost 3 bases and the J segment 2 bases; nucleotides outside the gene matches: 3. CDR3 sequence reads: CATSDSSGGTYNEQFF. CDR3 in DNA: TGTGCCACCAGTGATAGTAGCGGGGGGACCTACAATGAGCAGTTCTTC.

CDR3 nucleotide sequence: TGTGCCAGCAGTCTCGGACAGGGCCGAGGACCTTACGAGCAGTACTTC. This encodes CASSLGQGRGPYEQYF. This chain links TRBV9 with TRBJ2-7; 8 nucleotides line up with TRBD1. The CDR3 is made up of 16 amino acids. V shed 5 bases and J 4 bases; nucleotides not matched to a gene: 14. The germline V gene encodes CDR1 SGDLS and CDR2 YYNGEE. Looking up the rest from reference TRBV9 and TRBJ2-7 gives the full variable domain: DSGVTQTPKHLITATGQRVTLRCSPRSGDLSVYWYQQSLDQGLQFLIQYYNGEERAKGNILERFSAQQFPDLHSELNLSSLELGDSALYFCASSLGQGRGPYEQYFGPGTRLTVT.

The V and J genes are TRBV11-3 and TRBJ2-1; 8 bases are a match to TRBD1. Germline V gives CDR1 SGHNT, CDR2 YENEEA. Losses at the gene ends were 5 bases for V and 4 bases for J; bases not matched to a gene: 4. CDR3 size: 14 residues. CDR3 protein: CASSDRDRYNEQFF. As DNA, the CDR3 is TGTGCCAGCAGCGACCGGGACAGGTACAATGAGCAGTTCTTC.

The rearrangement joins TRBV18 to TRBJ1-3; D remains ambiguous. The germline CDR1 and CDR2 sequences are KGHSH and LQKENI. The CDR3 loop spans 14 amino acids. V was cut by 1 base and J by 7 bases, with 11 bases left in between. CDR3 in DNA: TGTGCCAGCTCACCACGTCCGGGTTCGAACACCATATATTTT. Translating gives CASSPRPGSNTIYF.

The J gene is TRBJ1-4, the V gene TRBV3-1 (or the pseudogene TRBV3-2), with no clear D. Germline loops: CDR1 LGHDT, CDR2 YNNKEL (reference sequence). Trimming pared 0 bases from V and 8 bases from J, leaving 16 bases between. This CDR3 is built from 16 residues. This CDR3 is CASSQEAGIDREKLFF. CDR3 DNA sequence: TGTGCCAGCAGCCAAGAGGCGGGAATCGATAGGGAAAAACTGTTTTTT.

V is TRBV7-9 and J is TRBJ2-5, with a tentative D call TRBD1 (6 bases). Germline assignment: CDR1 SEHNR and CDR2 FQNEAQ (reference sequence). The CDR3 extends over 14 amino acids. Trimming removed 6 bases from V and 2 bases from J, with 13 bases in between. The CDR3 sequence: CASSPHGQQETQYF. The DNA of the CDR3 is TGTGCCAGCAGTCCGCATGGACAGCAAGAGACCCAGTACTTC.

The chain recombines TRBV10-3 with TRBJ2-2, with a weak D call TRBD2 (6 bases). Germline V lookup: CDR1 ENHRY, CDR2 SYGVKD. The CDR3 consists of 14 residues. Trimming left V 1 base short and J 3 bases short, with 6 bases between. CDR3 in amino acids: CAISEWEDTGELFF. In DNA, the CDR3 is TGTGCCATCAGTGAGTGGGAGGACACCGGGGAGCTGTTTTTT.

The chain uses TRBV6-4 and TRBJ2-3; 8 bases are shared with TRBD2. Germline V lookup: CDR1 MRHNA, CDR2 SNTAGT. The CDR3 is made up of 15 amino acids. Trimming cost V 4 bases and J 2 bases; bases outside gene matches: 5. The CDR3 region has the DNA TGTGCCAGCAGTGCTGGGCGGGGGGACACAGATACGCAGTATTTT. This gives the protein CASSAGRGDTDTQYF.

In this sample, this clone turned up once. The rearrangement joins TRBV9 to TRBJ1-2, with D hard to call. V lost 3 bases to trimming and J lost 1 base, with 13 bases between them. The germline V gene has CDR1 SGDLS and CDR2 YYNGEE. The CDR3 is 15 residues long. Here the CDR3 reads CASSAQMRFNYGYTF. The CDR3 nucleotides read TGTGCCAGCAGCGCCCAGATGCGGTTTAACTATGGCTACACCTTC.

The J gene is TRBJ2-5, the V gene TRBV15, with 10 bases aligning to TRBD2. This CDR3 contains 19 residues. Germline lookup yields CDR1 LNHNV and CDR2 YYDKDF (reference sequence). V lost 0 bases, J lost 4 bases, and 14 bases stayed unmatched. CDR3 sequence reads: CATSRDLLGASGGRETQYF. The CDR3 bases are TGTGCCACCAGCAGAGATCTATTGGGTGCTAGCGGGGGTAGAGAGACCCAGTACTTC.

This sequence joins TRBV27 and TRBJ2-3; 13 nucleotides match TRBD2. The J segment lost 6 bases and the V segment lost 1 base, leaving 4 bases of the junction unmatched. This CDR3 is 16 amino acids long. Germline assignment: CDR1 MNHEY and CDR2 SMNVEV (reference sequence). The CDR3 sequence is CASSLFKLAGGDTQYF. The CDR3 DNA sequence: TGTGCCAGCAGTTTATTCAAACTAGCGGGGGGGGATACGCAGTATTTT.

This chain uses TRBV27 with TRBJ2-1; D remains unclear. Germline CDR1 MNHEY, CDR2 SMNVEV (reference sequence). Trimming shortened V by 0 bases and J by 6 bases, and 6 bases separated the two germline ends. This CDR3 comprises 13 residues. The CDR3 DNA reads TGTGCCAGCAGTTTATCGATGGCCAATGAGCAGTTCTTC. Its protein product is CASSLSMANEQFF.

This chain joins TRBV18 and TRBJ1-6; TRBD1 matches at 7 bases. Germline-derived CDR1 and CDR2 are KGHSH and LQKENI. The CDR3 is 15 residues long. Losses at the gene ends were 5 bases for V and 8 bases for J; bases not matched to a gene: 9. The DNA of the CDR3 is TGTGCCAGCTCAAACCGACAGGGAAGCGATTCACCCCTCCACTTT. Translated, it gives CASSNRQGSDSPLHF.

This clone was detected once. The gene calls are TRBV18 and TRBJ2-1; perhaps TRBD2 as D (6 bases). The CDR3 is made up of 17 amino acids. V lost 1 base and J lost 6, with 19 bases in between. Per the germline V gene, CDR1 is KGHSH and CDR2 is LQKENI. In DNA form, the CDR3 reads TGTGCCAGCTCACCACTATCCGTCGCGGGGCAAACCAATGAGCAGTTCTTC. Its translation is CASSPLSVAGQTNEQFF.

This chain joins TRBV29-1 and TRBJ1-2; no reliable D call. Germline CDR1 SQVTM, CDR2 ANQGSEA. V dropped 6 bases and J dropped 7 bases, with 12 bases sitting between them. The CDR3 contains 11 residues. CDR3 DNA sequence: TGCAGCGTCCCATTTTCCGGTGGCTACACCTTC. Its protein product is CSVPFSGGYTF.

The chain links TRBV9 to TRBJ1-1; D remains unclear. Germline V gives CDR1 SGDLS, CDR2 YYNGEE. Deletions cut 7 bases from V and 1 base from J, with 11 bases between. The length of the CDR3 is 13 residues. CDR3 protein: CASAVSGNTEAFF. CDR3 bases: TGTGCCAGCGCGGTGTCGGGGAACACTGAAGCTTTCTTT.

The V and J genes are TRBV19 and TRBJ1-5; 9 bases match TRBD1. Unmatched junction bases numbered 5, after V lost 5 bases and J lost 3 bases. Germline lookup yields CDR1 LNHDA and CDR2 SQIVND (reference sequence). The CDR3 is 15 amino acids. The CDR3 is CASSADRGANQPQHF. DNA for the CDR3: TGTGCCAGTAGTGCAGACAGGGGGGCCAATCAGCCCCAGCATTTT.

This chain joins TRBV5-1 and TRBJ2-3; tentative D call: TRBD2 (6 bases). CDR1 and CDR2 (germline): SGHRS, YFSETQ. Between the trimmed V and J ends, which lost 0 bases and 2 bases, there was a span of 7 bases. The CDR3 is made up of 14 amino acids. In nucleotides, the CDR3 is TGCGCCAGCAGCTTGGGACTAGTCACAGATACGCAGTATTTT. Protein: CASSLGLVTDTQYF.

This clone was found a few times. This chain joins TRBV19 and TRBJ1-6; tentative D call: TRBD1 (5 bases). Trimming pared 5 bases from V and 9 bases from J, leaving 11 bases between. Looked up from germline, CDR1 is LNHDA and CDR2 is SQIVND (reference sequence). The CDR3 runs to 13 residues. The CDR3, as DNA: TGTGCCAGTAGTTCCCAGGGAGGTTCACCCCTCCACTTT. It specifies CASSSQGGSPLHF. Combining the CDR3 with reference TRBV19 and TRBJ1-6 gives the whole variable domain DGGITQSPKYLFRKEGQNVTLSCEQNLNHDAMYWYRQDPGQGLRLIYYSQIVNDFQKGDIAEGYSVSREKKESFPLTVTSAQKNPTAFYLCASSSQGGSPLHFGNGTRLTVT.

This chain links TRBV6-2 or TRBV6-3 with TRBJ2-3; no definite D call. V lost 2 bases and J lost 10, with 16 bases in between. The CDR3 consists of 14 residues. Germline CDR1 and CDR2: MNHEY and SVGEGT. In DNA form, the CDR3 reads TGTGCCAGCAGTTACAAGATCTCCCGCGTGTCGCAGTATTTT. It is translated as CASSYKISRVSQYF.

The chain recombines TRBV9 with TRBJ2-1; TRBD2 matches 13 bases. Germline CDR1 is SGDLS and CDR2 is YYNGEE. J lost 9 bases, V lost 3 bases, and 18 bases had no gene match. CDR3 length: 19 residues. The CDR3 sequence is CASSDLPGLAGVQTLEQFF. In nucleotides, the CDR3 is TGTGCCAGCAGCGATTTACCCGGACTAGCGGGGGTACAAACTCTTGAGCAGTTCTTC.